The 31 T cell receptor beta chains given below trace back to one sample, sequenced in a study of control samples from healthy donors and cancer patients. The assay was immunoSEQ multiplex PCR, and TCRdb's table has in-frame clones only and misses some. The sample lists approximately 82,000 clones, around 94% seen once, with around 4.5% in the top ten. The specimen sequenced was blood. The receptors come from a woman aged 18-29 years in good health.

The V and J genes are TRBV6-6 and TRBJ1-1, with a tentative D call TRBD1 (5 bases). The length of the CDR3 is 13 residues. The V gene lost 6 bases and the J gene lost 1 base, with 9 bases spanning the gap. The germline CDR1 and CDR2 sequences are MNHNY and SVGAGI (reference sequence). CDR3 amino acids: CASSPTENTEAFF. The CDR3 DNA is TGTGCCAGCAGCCCGACAGAGAACACTGAAGCTTTCTTT.

V and J are TRBV28 and TRBJ2-5, with TRBD2 as a possible D gene (5 bases). V shed 5 bases and J shed 4 bases, with 17 bases lying between them. From germline, CDR1 is MDHEN and CDR2 SYDVKM. CDR3 length: 15 amino acids. The CDR3 loop reads CASSIARTSGETQYF. CDR3 in DNA: TGTGCCAGCAGTATAGCACGGACGAGCGGAGAGACCCAGTACTTC.

As to this clone: One junction end disagrees with the germline gene, perhaps due to a read error. This chain uses TRBV28 with TRBJ2-7; D might be TRBD1 or TRBD2, each matching 6 bases. This CDR3 region has 12 residues. Germline V gene lookup returns CDR1 MDHEN and CDR2 SYDVKM. CDR3 in DNA: TGTGCCAGCAGTTTATATGATGGGGGGCCAAACTTC. It codes for CASSLYDGGPNF.

The chain joins TRBV2 to TRBJ2-3; maybe TRBD2 (5 bases). The germline V and J ends were trimmed by 6 bases and 4 bases, with 17 bases remaining between them. The CDR3 length is 15 residues. Germline loops: CDR1 SNHLY, CDR2 FYNNEI. The CDR3 DNA follows: TGTGCCAGCAGCCTGCATGGCGGGTCGGCAGATACGCAGTATTTT. It yields the protein CASSLHGGSADTQYF.

The chain is built from TRBV18 and TRBJ2-7; weak D call: TRBD1 (6 bases). Germline V gene data show CDR1 as KGHSH and CDR2 as LQKENI. This CDR3 region has 14 residues. Trimming pared 4 bases from V and 0 bases from J, leaving 10 bases between. CDR3 in amino acids: CASSLTGYSYEQYF. In DNA, the CDR3 is TGTGCCAGCTCACTGACAGGATACTCCTACGAGCAGTACTTC.

The chain links TRBV25-1 to TRBJ2-2; 11 nucleotides agree with TRBD2. The CDR3 spans 18 residues. The V gene end was trimmed by 4 bases and the J gene end by 4 bases; junction bases not matched to a gene: 11. Germline-derived CDR1 and CDR2 are MGHDK and SYGVNS. The CDR3 DNA is TGTGCCAGCAGTGCACTAGCGGGGGACCCCCGTGGCACCGGGGAGCTGTTTTTT. This translates into CASSALAGDPRGTGELFF.

The chain carries TRBV5-1 and TRBJ1-2, with 7 bases identical to TRBD1. Germline CDR1 and CDR2: SGHRS and YFSETQ. Trimming took 2 bases from V and 6 from J; bases not matched to a gene: 4. The CDR3 sequence is 13 residues long. The CDR3 DNA follows: TGCGCCAGCAGCTTCCAGGGGGTAAATGGCTACACCTTC. It specifies CASSFQGVNGYTF. Filled out from reference TRBV5-1 and TRBJ1-2, the complete variable domain reads KAGVTQTPRYLIKTRGQQVTLSCSPISGHRSVSWYQQTPGQGLQFLFEYFSETQRNKGNFPGRFSGRQFSNSRSEMNVSTLELGDSALYLCASSFQGVNGYTFGSGTRLTVV.

V is TRBV2 and J is TRBJ2-5; 12 bases match TRBD1. The germline gives CDR1 SNHLY, CDR2 FYNNEI. This CDR3 spans 15 amino acids. V shed 6 bases, J shed 7 bases, and the junction held 9 bases outside the gene matches. CDR3 sequence: CASRAGQGALGTQYF. CDR3 nucleotides: TGTGCCAGCAGGGCGGGACAGGGGGCGTTAGGGACCCAGTACTTC.

This chain links TRBV4-1 with TRBJ2-3; 7 bases align to TRBD1. Germline-derived CDR1 and CDR2 are MGHRA and YSYEKL. The CDR3 extends over 14 amino acids. V lost 5 bases to trimming and J lost 5 bases; unmatched junction nucleotides: 7. The CDR3 DNA is TGCGCCAGCAGCGAAACGACAGGGATAGATACGCAGTATTTT. The encoded protein is CASSETTGIDTQYF.

V and J are TRBV29-1 and TRBJ2-7; D possibly corresponds to TRBD1 (5 bases). Germline V gene data show CDR1 as SQVTM and CDR2 as ANQGSEA. The CDR3 is made up of 13 amino acids. The V and J ends lost 4 bases and 7 bases respectively, with 17 bases between them. CDR3 protein: CSVGWGPVGEQYF. CDR3 sequence (DNA): TGCAGCGTTGGATGGGGCCCGGTGGGAGAGCAGTACTTC.

A remark on this clone: Within the sample, other DNA sequences also encode this same CDR3. The rearrangement links TRBV11-2 to TRBJ2-7, with D tentatively TRBD1 or TRBD2 (5 bases each). Trimming stripped 5 bases from V and 3 bases from J, with 23 bases between. Germline V gene data show CDR1 as SGHAT and CDR2 as FQNNGV. CDR3 length: 17 residues. CDR3 amino acids: CASSPSPVGGARYEQYF. CDR3 nucleotide sequence: TGTGCCAGCAGCCCCTCCCCAGTTGGGGGAGCCCGCTACGAGCAGTACTTC. The whole variable domain, remainder taken from reference TRBV11-2 and TRBJ2-7, is EAGVAQSPRYKIIEKRQSVAFWCNPISGHATLYWYQQILGQGPKLLIQFQNNGVVDDSQLPKDRFSAERLKGVDSTLKIQPAKLEDSAVYLCASSPSPVGGARYEQYFGPGTRLTVT.

This chain connects TRBV6-2 or TRBV6-3 to TRBJ2-1, with 12 bases fitting TRBD2. Germline assignment: CDR1 MNHEY and CDR2 SVGEGT. V was pared by 5 bases and J by 7 bases, with 3 bases of the junction left unmatched. This CDR3 has 14 amino acids. The CDR3 here is CASSLAGGPNEQFF. Written as DNA, the CDR3 is TGTGCCAGCAGTCTAGCGGGAGGGCCAAATGAGCAGTTCTTC.

The V gene is TRBV7-6, the J gene TRBJ1-1; D not resolved. Deletions cut 7 bases from V and 1 base from J, with 7 bases between. Germline CDR1 SGHVS, CDR2 FNYEAQ. This CDR3 is built from 12 residues. In nucleotides, the CDR3 is TGTGCCAGCATCTCGGGGAACACTGAAGCTTTCTTT. This sequence encodes CASISGNTEAFF.

The chain uses TRBV24-1 and TRBJ1-5, with unresolved D. V gave up 4 bases and J gave up 10 bases, with 16 bases separating them. The CDR3 sequence is 14 residues long. Per germline, CDR1 KGHDR and CDR2 SFDVKD. CDR3 nucleotides: TGTGCCACCAGTGACTATTTCGACACTTCCCCCCAGCATTTT. Translation: CATSDYFDTSPQHF.

CDR3 in amino acids: CASSQLLQGATSGNTIYF. The CDR3 coding sequence is TGTGCCAGCAGCCAACTCCTCCAGGGGGCGACGTCTGGAAACACCATATATTTT. V is TRBV16 and J is TRBJ1-3; TRBD1 aligns across 8 bases. The trim removed 2 bases at V and 1 base at J, leaving 10 bases unmatched. The V gene's germline CDR1 is KGHSY and CDR2 FQNENV. CDR3 length equals 18 residues.

The V gene is TRBV29-1, the J gene TRBJ2-3; D is uncertain. The CDR3 length is 12 residues. V was shortened by 3 bases and J by 3 bases, with 7 bases between the two germline ends. Germline-derived CDR1 and CDR2 are SQVTM and ANQGSEA. For the CDR3, the DNA is TGCAGCGTTGAGGACGGTACAGATACGCAGTATTTT. Translating gives CSVEDGTDTQYF.

A few counts support this clone. This chain links TRBV6-4 with TRBJ2-1; D may be TRBD2 (5 bases). CDR1 MRHNA and CDR2 SNTAGT come from the germline V gene. The CDR3 runs 15 residues. Trimming shortened V by 4 bases and J by 2 bases, and 12 bases separated the two germline ends. The CDR3 nucleotides are TGTGCCAGCAGTGTTTCGGAGGATCCCTACAATGAGCAGTTCTTC. Its translation is CASSVSEDPYNEQFF.

V gene TRBV27 combines with J gene TRBJ1-2; D unresolved. Germline assignment: CDR1 MNHEY and CDR2 SMNVEV (reference sequence). The germline V and J ends were trimmed by 1 base and 5 bases, with 11 bases remaining between them. The CDR3 covers 14 residues. The CDR3 spells CASSLFRGGYGYTF. CDR3 nucleotide sequence: TGTGCCAGCAGTTTATTCCGGGGAGGGTATGGCTACACCTTC.

This CDR3 is CASSQGPGKGGYTF. CDR3 DNA: TGTGCCAGCAGCCAAGGACCAGGAAAAGGTGGCTACACCTTC. The chain uses TRBV3-1 (or the pseudogene TRBV3-2) and TRBJ1-2; D gene ambiguous. The germline V and J ends were trimmed by 1 base and 7 bases, with 13 bases remaining between them. Germline assignment: CDR1 LGHDT and CDR2 YNNKEL (reference sequence). The CDR3 loop spans 14 amino acids.

This chain's CDR3 is CASSDRNQPQHF. CDR3 nucleotides: TGTGCCAGCAGTGACAGAAATCAGCCCCAGCATTTT. The J gene is TRBJ1-5, the V gene TRBV28; a possible D gene is TRBD1 (5 bases). The CDR3 length is 12 residues. V lost 5 bases to trimming and J lost 4 bases, with 6 bases between them. The V gene's germline CDR1 is MDHEN and CDR2 SYDVKM.

The chain combines TRBV7-9 with TRBJ1-2; D possibly corresponds to TRBD1 (6 bases). The V gene's germline CDR1 is SEHNR and CDR2 FQNEAQ (reference sequence). V was cut by 5 bases and J by 2 bases, with 9 bases left in between. The CDR3 spans 13 residues. The CDR3 spells CASSLGQNYGYTF. The CDR3, as DNA: TGTGCCAGCAGCCTTGGACAGAACTATGGCTACACCTTC.

This clone was detected only a few times. The chain links TRBV5-1 to TRBJ2-7; TRBD2 matches 10 bases. Germline assignment: CDR1 SGHRS and CDR2 YFSETQ. V was clipped by 1 base and J by 1 base; unmatched bases: 8. This CDR3 has 17 residues. The CDR3: CASSLPASGGWSYEQYF. The CDR3 coding sequence is TGCGCCAGCAGCTTGCCGGCTAGCGGGGGTTGGTCCTACGAGCAGTACTTC.

This clone was seen only a few times. The gene calls are TRBV19 and TRBJ1-2; no definite D call. Germline V CDR1 and CDR2: LNHDA, SQIVND (reference sequence). This CDR3 contains 13 residues. V lost 3 bases and J 7 bases, leaving 12 bases between the germline ends. In nucleotides, the CDR3 is TGTGCCAGTAGTATCAGTACAGCGTCTGGCTACACCTTC. Protein: CASSISTASGYTF. The variable domain in full, with the rest retrieved from reference TRBV19 and TRBJ1-2, is DGGITQSPKYLFRKEGQNVTLSCEQNLNHDAMYWYRQDPGQGLRLIYYSQIVNDFQKGDIAEGYSVSREKKESFPLTVTSAQKNPTAFYLCASSISTASGYTFGSGTRLTVV.

This sequence joins TRBV6-6 and TRBJ1-1; the match to TRBD1 covers 9 bases. Trimming cost V 0 bases and J 4 bases; bases outside gene matches: 3. The CDR3 has 15 residues. From germline, CDR1 is MNHNY and CDR2 SVGAGI (reference sequence). CDR3 coding DNA: TGTGCCAGCAGTTACTCAACAGGGGGCTTCACTGAAGCTTTCTTT. The encoded protein is CASSYSTGGFTEAFF.

The chain combines TRBV28 with TRBJ1-2; TRBD1 might be the D (5 bases). Germline V gene sequence: CDR1 MDHEN, CDR2 SYDVKM. The length of the CDR3 is 12 residues. The chain's CDR3 is CGSARQTYGYTF. CDR3 in DNA: TGTGGATCCGCCCGACAGACCTATGGCTACACCTTC.

This sequence joins TRBV9 and TRBJ1-1; perhaps TRBD1 as D (5 bases). Trimming pared 0 bases from V and 1 base from J, leaving 7 bases between. The CDR3 covers 14 residues. Germline V gene lookup returns CDR1 SGDLS and CDR2 YYNGEE. The CDR3 nucleotides read TGTGCCAGCAGCGTAGGAGGGGCGAACACTGAAGCTTTCTTT. Protein: CASSVGGANTEAFF.

J is TRBJ1-1 and V is TRBV5-1; 9 bases are a match to TRBD1. The CDR3 is 14 residues long. V gave up 4 bases and J gave up 4 bases; unmatched junction bases: 5. The germline CDR1 and CDR2 sequences are SGHRS and YFSETQ. CDR3 protein: CASSAGTGTTEAFF. The CDR3 DNA sequence: TGCGCCAGCAGCGCCGGGACAGGGACCACTGAAGCTTTCTTT. Supplemented by reference TRBV5-1 and TRBJ1-1, the full variable domain reads KAGVTQTPRYLIKTRGQQVTLSCSPISGHRSVSWYQQTPGQGLQFLFEYFSETQRNKGNFPGRFSGRQFSNSRSEMNVSTLELGDSALYLCASSAGTGTTEAFFGQGTRLTVV.

The count of this clone is one. The chain is built from TRBV28 and TRBJ1-1; D call uncertain. Looked up from germline, CDR1 is MDHEN and CDR2 is SYDVKM. The CDR3 totals 11 residues. The V and J ends lost 5 bases and 11 bases respectively, with 12 bases between them. The CDR3, as DNA: TGTGCCAGCAGTACCACACTGTGGGCTTTCTTT. Translation gives CASSTTLWAFF.

The chain carries TRBV11-2 and TRBJ1-2, with 7 bases fitting TRBD1. The germline CDR1 and CDR2 sequences are SGHAT and FQNNGV. There are 14 residues in the CDR3. The V and J ends lost 5 bases and 4 bases, in that order; junction bases with no gene match: 7. DNA of the CDR3: TGTGCCAGCAGCCATTCCGGGACAGTCTATGGCTACACCTTC. Protein product: CASSHSGTVYGYTF.

The chain joins TRBV5-1 to TRBJ2-3; D ambiguous. Trimming cost V 4 bases and J 6 bases, with 9 bases left between them. This CDR3 has 12 residues. CDR1 is SGHRS and CDR2 is YFSETQ in the germline V gene. The CDR3 sequence is CASSRPADTQYF. The CDR3 DNA reads TGCGCCAGCAGCCGGCCCGCGGATACGCAGTATTTT.

This sequence joins TRBV23-1 and TRBJ1-1; D is undetermined. TRBV23-1 is assigned to the ORF class and has an uncertain function. The CDR3 spans 16 residues. The ends were cut back, 2 bases at V and 0 bases at J, with 13 bases in the middle. The CDR3 DNA reads as TGCGCCAGCAGTCAAGGGAGGTCCTTTATGAACACTGAAGCTTTCTTT. Its translation is CASSQGRSFMNTEAFF.